This T cell receptor (beta chain) was retrieved from a study of blood T cell repertoires in COVID-19. At the level of the study: Acute-phase and convalescent COVID-19 samples originated in the United States, Italy and Spain.

The CDR3 sequence is 16 residues long. CDR1 is SGHTA and CDR2 is FQGNSA in the germline V gene. With V trimmed by 1 base and J by 5 bases, 9 bases remained unmatched. The assay was immunoSEQ multiplex PCR, and TCRdb's table has in-frame clones only and misses some. Among about 150,000 clones listed, 65% to 90% were seen once. The receptor's source is a man in his 70s with acute or convalescent COVID-19. The sample comprised peripheral blood. The genes are TRBV7-2 and TRBJ1-2, with 8 positions matching TRBD1. The CDR3 DNA reads as TGTGCCAGCAGCTTAGATAGAACAGGGGGGGTTTATGGCTACACCTTC. Amino acid sequence: CASSLDRTGGVYGYTF.